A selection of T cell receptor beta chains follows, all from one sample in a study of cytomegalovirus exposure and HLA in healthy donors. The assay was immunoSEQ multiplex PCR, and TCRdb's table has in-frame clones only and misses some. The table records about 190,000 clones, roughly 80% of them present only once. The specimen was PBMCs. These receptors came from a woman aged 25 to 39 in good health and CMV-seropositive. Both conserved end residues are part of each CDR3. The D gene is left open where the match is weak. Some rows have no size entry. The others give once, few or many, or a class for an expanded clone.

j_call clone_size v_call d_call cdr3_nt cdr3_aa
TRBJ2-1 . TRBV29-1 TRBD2 TGCAGCGTTGGAGCGGGAGCCCTCAATGAGCAGTTCTTC CSVGAGALNEQFF
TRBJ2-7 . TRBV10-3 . TGTGCCATCAGTTCCAGGGGCTACGAGCAGTACTTC CAISSRGYEQYF
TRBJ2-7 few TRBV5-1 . TGCGCCAGCAGCTTGGATGCGATCGGGGAGCAGTACTTC CASSLDAIGEQYF
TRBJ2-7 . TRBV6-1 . TGTGCCAGCAGTGAAGGGCCTTCCTACGAGCAGTACTTC CASSEGPSYEQYF
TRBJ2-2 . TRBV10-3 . TGTGCCATCAGTGATATTAACACCGGGGAGCTGTTTTTT CAISDINTGELFF
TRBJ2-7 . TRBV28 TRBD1 TGTGCCAGCGGCACCCGGGACAGGGTCCTCTACGAGCAGTACTTC CASGTRDRVLYEQYF
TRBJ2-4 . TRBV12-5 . TGTGCTAGTGGTTTGGCCCCCTTCTGGACGAAGGGGTCCAAAAACATTCAGTACTTC CASGLAPFWTKGSKNIQYF
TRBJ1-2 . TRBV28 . TGTGCCAGCAGTTCCCTCAGGGTCTATGGCTACACCTTC CASSSLRVYGYTF
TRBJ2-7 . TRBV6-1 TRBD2 TGTGCCAGCAAAGTAACCAGCGGGAGTATGAGGAGGCAGTACTTC CASKVTSGSMRRQYF
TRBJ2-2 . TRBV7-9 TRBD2 TGTGCCAGCAGCCCTGGACTAGAAGGTAGTGCCGGGGAGCTGTTTTTT CASSPGLEGSAGELFF
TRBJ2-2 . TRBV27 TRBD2 TGTGCCAGCAGTTTCTGGCGGGAGAGAACCGGGGAGCTGTTTTTT CASSFWRERTGELFF
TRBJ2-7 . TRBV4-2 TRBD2 TGTGCCAGCAGCCAAGAGGCTAGCGGCCCCTACGAGCAGTACTTC CASSQEASGPYEQYF
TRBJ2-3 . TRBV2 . TGTGCCAGCAGTCCGCAGAGAGGCAGCACAGATACGCAGTATTTT CASSPQRGSTDTQYF
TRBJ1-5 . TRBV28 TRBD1 TGTGCCAGCTTAACAGGGGGAAATCAGCCCCAGCATTTT CASLTGGNQPQHF
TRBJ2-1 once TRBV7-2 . TGTGCCAGCAGCTTAGTGCGGTTCCTCAGCTCCTACAATGAGCAGTTCTTC CASSLVRFLSSYNEQFF
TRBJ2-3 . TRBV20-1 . TGCAGTGCTAGATATACAGATACGCAGTATTTT CSARYTDTQYF
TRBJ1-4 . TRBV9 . TGTGCCAGCAGCGAGGGACTGGGTGAAAAACTGTTTTTT CASSEGLGEKLFF
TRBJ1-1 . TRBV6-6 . TGTGCCAGCAGTTCCGGGATGGGGAACACTGAAGCTTTCTTT CASSSGMGNTEAFF
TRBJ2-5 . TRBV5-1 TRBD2 TGCGCCAGCAGCCATCAAGCGGGAGTACAAGAGACCCAGTACTTC CASSHQAGVQETQYF
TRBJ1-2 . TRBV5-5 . TGTGCCAGCAGCTTGCGATACGAGCAGGCCACCGCGAGCTTCTATGGCTACACCTTC CASSLRYEQATASFYGYTF
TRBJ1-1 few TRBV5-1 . TGCGCCAGCAGTGGGGCGGGAGAGAACACTGAAGCTTTCTTT CASSGAGENTEAFF
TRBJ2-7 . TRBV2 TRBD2 TGTGCCAGCAGTGGAGGGACTAGTATTTACGAGCAGTACTTC CASSGGTSIYEQYF
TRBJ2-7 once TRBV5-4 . TGTGCCAGCAGCTATAAAGGGGGACAAAACGAGCAGTACTTC CASSYKGGQNEQYF